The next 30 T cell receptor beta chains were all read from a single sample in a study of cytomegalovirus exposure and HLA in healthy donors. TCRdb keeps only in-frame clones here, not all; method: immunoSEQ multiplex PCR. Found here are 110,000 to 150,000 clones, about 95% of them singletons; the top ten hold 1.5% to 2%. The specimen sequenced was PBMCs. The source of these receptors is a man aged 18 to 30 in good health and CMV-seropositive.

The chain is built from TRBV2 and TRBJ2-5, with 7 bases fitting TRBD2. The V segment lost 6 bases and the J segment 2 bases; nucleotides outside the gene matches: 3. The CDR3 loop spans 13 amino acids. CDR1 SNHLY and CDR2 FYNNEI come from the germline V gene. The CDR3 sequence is CASRREWQETQYF. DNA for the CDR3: TGTGCCAGCAGGCGGGAGTGGCAAGAGACCCAGTACTTC.

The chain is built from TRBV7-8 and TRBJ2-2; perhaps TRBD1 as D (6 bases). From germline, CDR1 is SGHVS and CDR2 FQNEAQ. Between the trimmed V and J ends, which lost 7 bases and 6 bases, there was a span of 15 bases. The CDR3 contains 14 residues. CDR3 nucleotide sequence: TGTGCCAGCAAAATTCGGGACACCTCCGGGGAGCTGTTTTTT. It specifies CASKIRDTSGELFF.

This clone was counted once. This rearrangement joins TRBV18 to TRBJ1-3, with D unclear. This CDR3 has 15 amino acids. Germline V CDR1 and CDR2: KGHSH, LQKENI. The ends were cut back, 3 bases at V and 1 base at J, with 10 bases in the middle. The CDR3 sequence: CASSPPRTSGNTIYF. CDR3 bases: TGTGCCAGCTCACCTCCGCGGACTTCTGGAAACACCATATATTTT.

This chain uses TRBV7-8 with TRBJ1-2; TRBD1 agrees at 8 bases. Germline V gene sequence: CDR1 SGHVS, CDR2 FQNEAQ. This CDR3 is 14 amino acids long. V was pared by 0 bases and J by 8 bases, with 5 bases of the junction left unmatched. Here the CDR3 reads CASSLATGEVGYTF. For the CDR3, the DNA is TGTGCCAGCAGCTTAGCGACAGGGGAGGTCGGCTACACCTTC.

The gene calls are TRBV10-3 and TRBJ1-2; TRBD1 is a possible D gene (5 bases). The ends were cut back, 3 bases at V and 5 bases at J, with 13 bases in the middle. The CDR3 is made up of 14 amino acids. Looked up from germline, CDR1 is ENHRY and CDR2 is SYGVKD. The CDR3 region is CAISDSGAVYGYTF. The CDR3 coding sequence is TGTGCCATCAGTGACTCTGGGGCAGTTTATGGCTACACCTTC.

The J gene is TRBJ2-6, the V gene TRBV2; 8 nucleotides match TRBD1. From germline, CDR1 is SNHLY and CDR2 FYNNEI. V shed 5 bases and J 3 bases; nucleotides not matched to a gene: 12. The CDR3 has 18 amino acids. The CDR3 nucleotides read TGTGCCAGCAGTCCACCCATGGACAGGGCGTTTGGGGCCAACGTCCTGACTTTC. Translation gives CASSPPMDRAFGANVLTF. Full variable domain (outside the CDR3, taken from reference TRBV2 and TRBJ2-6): EPEVTQTPSHQVTQMGQEVILRCVPISNHLYFYWYRQILGQKVEFLVSFYNNEISEKSEIFDDQFSVERPDGSNFTLKIRSTKLEDSAMYFCASSPPMDRAFGANVLTFGAGSRLTVL.

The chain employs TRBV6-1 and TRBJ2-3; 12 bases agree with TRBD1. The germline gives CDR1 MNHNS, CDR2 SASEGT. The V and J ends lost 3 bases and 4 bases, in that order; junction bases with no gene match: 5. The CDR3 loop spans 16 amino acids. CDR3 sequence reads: CASSDGTGGPPDTQYF. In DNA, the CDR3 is TGTGCCAGCAGTGACGGGACAGGGGGCCCCCCAGATACGCAGTATTTT.

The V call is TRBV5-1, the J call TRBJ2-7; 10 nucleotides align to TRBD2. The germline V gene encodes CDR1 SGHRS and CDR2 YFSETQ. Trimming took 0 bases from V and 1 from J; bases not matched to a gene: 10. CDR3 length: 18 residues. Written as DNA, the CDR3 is TGCGCCAGCAGCTTGGGCCCTAGCGGGAGAGGGGGGTCCTACGAGCAGTACTTC. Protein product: CASSLGPSGRGGSYEQYF.

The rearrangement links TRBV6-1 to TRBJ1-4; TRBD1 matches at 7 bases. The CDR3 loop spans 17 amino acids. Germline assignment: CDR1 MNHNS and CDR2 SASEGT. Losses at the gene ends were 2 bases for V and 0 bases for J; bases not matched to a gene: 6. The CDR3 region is CASSESGGGATNEKLFF. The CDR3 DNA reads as TGTGCCAGCAGTGAATCAGGAGGGGGCGCAACTAATGAAAAACTGTTTTTT.

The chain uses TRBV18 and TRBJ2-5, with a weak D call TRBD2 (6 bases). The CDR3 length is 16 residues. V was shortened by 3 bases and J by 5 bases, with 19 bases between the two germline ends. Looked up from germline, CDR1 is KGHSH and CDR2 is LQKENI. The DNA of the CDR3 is TGTGCCAGCTCACCGATAGCGGACTACCGGACGGAGACCCAGTACTTC. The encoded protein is CASSPIADYRTETQYF.

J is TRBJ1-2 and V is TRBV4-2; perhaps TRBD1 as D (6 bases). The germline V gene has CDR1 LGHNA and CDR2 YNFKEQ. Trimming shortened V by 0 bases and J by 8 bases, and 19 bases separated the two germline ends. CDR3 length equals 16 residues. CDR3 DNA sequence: TGTGCCAGCAGCCAAGATGTGGGGCGCCGGGACACGGGCTACACCTTC. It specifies CASSQDVGRRDTGYTF.

The CDR3 protein is CASSLRTEAFF. The CDR3, as DNA: TGTGCCAGCAGCTTGAGGACTGAAGCTTTCTTT. The chain links TRBV7-9 to TRBJ1-1; D unclear. The CDR3 is 11 amino acids. Trimming cost V 3 bases and J 5 bases, with 4 bases left between them. Germline-derived CDR1 and CDR2 are SEHNR and FQNEAQ (reference sequence). Filled out from reference TRBV7-9 and TRBJ1-1, the complete variable domain reads DTGVSQNPRHKITKRGQNVTFRCDPISEHNRLYWYRQTLGQGPEFLTYFQNEAQLEKSRLLSDRFSAERPKGSFSTLEIQRTEQGDSAMYLCASSLRTEAFFGQGTRLTVV.

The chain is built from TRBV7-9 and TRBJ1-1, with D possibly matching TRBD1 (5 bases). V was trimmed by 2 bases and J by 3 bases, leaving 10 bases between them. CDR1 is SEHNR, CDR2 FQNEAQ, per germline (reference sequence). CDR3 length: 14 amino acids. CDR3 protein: CASSLNQGDTEAFF. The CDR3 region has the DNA TGTGCCAGCAGCTTAAACCAGGGTGACACTGAAGCTTTCTTT.

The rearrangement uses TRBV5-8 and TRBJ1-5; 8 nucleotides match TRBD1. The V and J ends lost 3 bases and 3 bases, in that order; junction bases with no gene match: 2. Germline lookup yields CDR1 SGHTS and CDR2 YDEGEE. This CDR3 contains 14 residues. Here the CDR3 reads CASSSDRANQPQHF. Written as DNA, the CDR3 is TGTGCCAGCAGCTCGGACAGGGCCAATCAGCCCCAGCATTTT.

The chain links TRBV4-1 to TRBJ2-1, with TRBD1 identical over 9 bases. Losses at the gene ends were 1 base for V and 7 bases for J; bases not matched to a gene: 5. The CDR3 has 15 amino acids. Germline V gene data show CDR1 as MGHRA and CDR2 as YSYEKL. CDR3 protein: CASSQAGQGTNEQFF. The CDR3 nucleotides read TGCGCCAGCAGCCAAGCAGGACAGGGGACGAATGAGCAGTTCTTC.

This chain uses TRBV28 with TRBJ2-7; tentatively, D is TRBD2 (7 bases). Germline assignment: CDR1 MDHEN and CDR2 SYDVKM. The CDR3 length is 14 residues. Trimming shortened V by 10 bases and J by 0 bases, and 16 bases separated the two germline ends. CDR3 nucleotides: TGTGCCACCGAGAGGGGGGGCGGCTCCTACGAGCAGTACTTC. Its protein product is CATERGGGSYEQYF.

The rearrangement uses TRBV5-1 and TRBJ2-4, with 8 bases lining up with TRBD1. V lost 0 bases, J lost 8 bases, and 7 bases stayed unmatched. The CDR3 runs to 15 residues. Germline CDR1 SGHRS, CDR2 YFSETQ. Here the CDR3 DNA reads TGCGCCAGCAGCTTGGCCGGACAGGGCATAGACATTCAGTACTTC. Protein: CASSLAGQGIDIQYF.

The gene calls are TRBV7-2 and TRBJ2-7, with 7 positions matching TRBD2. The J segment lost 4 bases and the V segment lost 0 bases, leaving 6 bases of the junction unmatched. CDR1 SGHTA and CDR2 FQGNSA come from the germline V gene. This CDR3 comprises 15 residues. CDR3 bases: TGTGCCAGCAGCTTAGCGGGCGGGAGAATGTACGAGCAGTACTTC. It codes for CASSLAGGRMYEQYF.

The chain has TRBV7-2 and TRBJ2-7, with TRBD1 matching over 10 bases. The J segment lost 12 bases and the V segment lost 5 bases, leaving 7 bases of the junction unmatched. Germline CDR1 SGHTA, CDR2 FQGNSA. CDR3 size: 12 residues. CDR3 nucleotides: TGTGCCAGCAGCGCGGGACAGGGGATTTTGTACTTC. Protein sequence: CASSAGQGILYF.

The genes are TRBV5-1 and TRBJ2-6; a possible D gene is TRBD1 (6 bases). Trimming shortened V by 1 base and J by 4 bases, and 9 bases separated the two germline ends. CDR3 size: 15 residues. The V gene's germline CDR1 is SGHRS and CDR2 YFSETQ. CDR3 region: CASSLSGTGANVLTF. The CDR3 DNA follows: TGCGCCAGCAGCTTGTCGGGGACAGGGGCCAACGTCCTGACTTTC.

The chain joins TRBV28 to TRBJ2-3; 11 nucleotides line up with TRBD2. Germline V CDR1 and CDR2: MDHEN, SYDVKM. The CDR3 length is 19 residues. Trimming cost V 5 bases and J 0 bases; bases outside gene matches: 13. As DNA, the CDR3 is TGTGCCAGCAGTCCTCCGGGTTATAGCGGGAGGGCCAGCACAGATACGCAGTATTTT. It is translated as CASSPPGYSGRASTDTQYF.

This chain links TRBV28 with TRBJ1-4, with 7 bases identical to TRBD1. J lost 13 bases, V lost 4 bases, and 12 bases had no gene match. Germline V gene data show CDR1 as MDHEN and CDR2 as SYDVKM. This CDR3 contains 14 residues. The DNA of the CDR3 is TGTGCCAGCAGTTCAGGACAGGCCTATGGGGGACTGTTTTTT. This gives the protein CASSSGQAYGGLFF. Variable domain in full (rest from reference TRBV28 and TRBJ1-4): DVKVTQSSRYLVKRTGEKVFLECVQDMDHENMFWYRQDPGLGLRLIYFSYDVKMKEKGDIPEGYSVSREKKERFSLILESASTNQTSMYLCASSSGQAYGGLFFGSGTQLSVL.

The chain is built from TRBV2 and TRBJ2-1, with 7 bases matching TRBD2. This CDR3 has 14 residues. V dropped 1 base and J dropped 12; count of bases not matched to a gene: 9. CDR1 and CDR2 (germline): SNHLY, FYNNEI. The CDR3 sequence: CASSEGLGSGGQFF. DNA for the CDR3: TGTGCCAGCAGTGAAGGTCTCGGGTCGGGGGGGCAGTTCTTC.

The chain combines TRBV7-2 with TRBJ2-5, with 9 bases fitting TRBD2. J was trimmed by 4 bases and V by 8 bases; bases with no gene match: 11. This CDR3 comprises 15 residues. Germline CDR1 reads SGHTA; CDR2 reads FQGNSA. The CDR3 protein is CASWSSAGGGETQYF. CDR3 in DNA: TGTGCCAGCTGGAGCTCAGCGGGAGGTGGAGAGACCCAGTACTTC.

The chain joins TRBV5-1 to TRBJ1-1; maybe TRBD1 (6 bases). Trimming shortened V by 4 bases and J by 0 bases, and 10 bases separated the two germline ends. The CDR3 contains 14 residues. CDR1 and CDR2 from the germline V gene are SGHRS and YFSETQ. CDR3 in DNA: TGCGCCAGCAGCGAACGGACAGTGAACACTGAAGCTTTCTTT. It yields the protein CASSERTVNTEAFF.

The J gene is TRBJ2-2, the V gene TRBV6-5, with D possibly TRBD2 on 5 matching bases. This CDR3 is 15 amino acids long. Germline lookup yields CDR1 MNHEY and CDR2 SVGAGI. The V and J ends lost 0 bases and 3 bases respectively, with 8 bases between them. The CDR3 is CASSYSGADTGELFF. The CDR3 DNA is TGTGCCAGCAGTTACTCGGGAGCCGACACCGGGGAGCTGTTTTTT.

The CDR3 nucleotides read TGTGCCAGCAGTCTCACCGGGACAGGAGACCACGAGCAGTACTTC. Its translation is CASSLTGTGDHEQYF. This sequence joins TRBV6-5 and TRBJ2-7, with 8 bases fitting TRBD1. CDR1 and CDR2 from the germline V gene are MNHEY and SVGAGI. The CDR3 covers 15 residues. V dropped 5 bases and J dropped 5; count of bases not matched to a gene: 11.

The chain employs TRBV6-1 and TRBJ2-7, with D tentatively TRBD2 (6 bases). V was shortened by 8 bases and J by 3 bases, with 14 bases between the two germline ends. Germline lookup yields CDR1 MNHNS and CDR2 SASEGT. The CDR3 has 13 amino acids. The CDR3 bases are TGTGCCAGCGATTTCACCGGGGGCTACGAGCAGTACTTC. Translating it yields CASDFTGGYEQYF.

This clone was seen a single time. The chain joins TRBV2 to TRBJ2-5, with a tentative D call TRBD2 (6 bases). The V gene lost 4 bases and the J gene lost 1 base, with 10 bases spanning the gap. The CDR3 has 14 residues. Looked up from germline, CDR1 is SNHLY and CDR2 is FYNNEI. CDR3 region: CASSVASAQETQYF. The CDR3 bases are TGTGCCAGCAGTGTAGCTAGCGCCCAAGAGACCCAGTACTTC.

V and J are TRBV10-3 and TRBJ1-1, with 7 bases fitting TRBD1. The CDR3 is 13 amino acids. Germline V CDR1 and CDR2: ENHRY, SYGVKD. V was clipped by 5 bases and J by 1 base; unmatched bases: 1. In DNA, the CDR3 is TGTGCCATCAGTCGACAGGGGAACACTGAAGCTTTCTTT. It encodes CAISRQGNTEAFF.